This T cell receptor (beta chain) was profiled in a study of blood T cell repertoires in COVID-19. Overall study: Samples came from the United States, Italy and Spain, spanning acute and convalescent COVID-19. Sources were T cells, B-cell-depleted T cells, or PBMCs; the material itself was cDNA or gDNA.

The CDR3 has 12 residues. CDR1 is MNHEY, CDR2 SVGAGI, per germline. Unmatched junction bases numbered 8, after V lost 10 bases and J lost 6 bases. Authors' analysis steps: Estimated nucleated cell counts came from reference gene primer amplification. Some clones are missing from TCRdb's copy, which holds only in-frame ones; the method was immunoSEQ multiplex PCR. Clone size and V and J calls were adopted from that table, with D and trimming inferred from the DNA. The top ten hold more than 1.5% of the sample, which has 130,000 or so clones, about 85% seen once. The specimen sequenced was peripheral blood. V and J are TRBV6-5 and TRBJ1-1; 7 bases map to TRBD1. This clonotype originated in a human donor in a cohort sampled during active COVID-19. The CDR3 sequence is CAIRRGQSEAFF. DNA of the CDR3: TGTGCCATCCGGAGGGGGCAGTCTGAAGCTTTCTTT.